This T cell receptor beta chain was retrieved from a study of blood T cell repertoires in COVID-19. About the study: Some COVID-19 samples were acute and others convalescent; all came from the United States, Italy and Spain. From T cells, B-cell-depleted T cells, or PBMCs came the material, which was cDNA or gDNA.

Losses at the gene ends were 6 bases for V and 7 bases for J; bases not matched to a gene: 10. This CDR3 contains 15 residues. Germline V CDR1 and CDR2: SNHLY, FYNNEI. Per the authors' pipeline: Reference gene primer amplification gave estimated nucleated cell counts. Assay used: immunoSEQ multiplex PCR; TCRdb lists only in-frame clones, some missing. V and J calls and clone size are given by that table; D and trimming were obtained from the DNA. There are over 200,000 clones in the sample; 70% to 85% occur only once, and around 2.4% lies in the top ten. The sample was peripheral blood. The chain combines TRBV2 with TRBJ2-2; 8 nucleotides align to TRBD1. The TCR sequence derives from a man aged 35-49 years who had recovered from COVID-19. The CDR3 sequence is CASRLTPGGGGELFF. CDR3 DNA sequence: TGTGCCAGCAGGCTCACCCCAGGGGGCGGCGGGGAGCTGTTTTTT.